One and the same sample provided the 15 T cell receptor beta chains below, sequenced in a study of blood T cells in healthy people across ages. The use of a sample-barcoded 5' primer and a J-beta primer mix characterized a second PCR of about 7 to 12 cycles. TCRdb re-analysed the 5' RACE reads in MiXCR, keeping a single row per CDR3 protein. The repertoire holds 750,000 to 950,000 distinct CDR3 sequences, with roughly 28% as singletons. Separately, the same data were catalogued under a study of T cells of mothers and their children.

Sequenced material: blood. The origin of the receptors is a woman aged 40 to 50 in good health.

V is TRBV12-3 or TRBV12-4 and J is TRBJ2-3, with TRBD2 matching over 9 bases. The CDR3 has 14 residues. With 8 bases clipped from V and 2 bases from J, the junction kept 5 bases outside the gene matches. The CDR3 sequence is CASGRTSATDTQYF. The CDR3 DNA reads TGTGCCAGCGGACGGACTAGCGCCACAGATACGCAGTATTTT.

The chain recombines TRBV28 with TRBJ2-2; D may be TRBD1 or TRBD2 (5 bases each). From germline, CDR1 is MDHEN and CDR2 SYDVKM. The V end lost 6 bases, the J end lost 5 bases, and 13 bases lay between the germline ends. This CDR3 has 14 amino acids. Here the CDR3 DNA reads TGTGCCAGCAGACCCGGGACCTATACCGGGGAGCTGTTTTTT. Translated, it gives CASRPGTYTGELFF.

The J gene is TRBJ2-7, the V gene TRBV7-2; no clear D. Trimming shortened V by 5 bases and J by 3 bases, and 11 bases separated the two germline ends. Germline V gives CDR1 SGHTA, CDR2 FQGNSA. CDR3 length: 13 amino acids. The CDR3 reads CASSPLPYYEQYF. As DNA, the CDR3 is TGTGCCAGCAGCCCACTCCCTTACTACGAGCAGTACTTC.

In its sample, this clonotype was seen a few times. V gene TRBV7-6 combines with J gene TRBJ2-7; 8 bases are a match to TRBD1. The junction had 9 bases not matched to a gene; V was cut back by 5 bases and J by 0 bases. The CDR3 is 16 amino acids. CDR1 and CDR2 from the germline V gene are SGHVS and FNYEAQ. In DNA, the CDR3 is TGTGCCAGCAGCCCCCCGGGACAGGCTAGCTCCTACGAGCAGTACTTC. Protein sequence: CASSPPGQASSYEQYF.

The table lists this clonotype with a few counts. The V gene is TRBV28, the J gene TRBJ2-7, with D uncertain. Trimming shortened V by 4 bases and J by 7 bases, and 17 bases separated the two germline ends. Germline values: CDR1 MDHEN, CDR2 SYDVKM. The CDR3 loop spans 14 amino acids. CDR3 in amino acids: CASSSPRLLGEQYF. CDR3 sequence (DNA): TGTGCCAGCAGTTCCCCTAGGTTGCTAGGGGAGCAGTACTTC.

V and J are TRBV12-3 or TRBV12-4 and TRBJ2-1; D gene unclear. Trimming shortened V by 6 bases and J by 8 bases, and 17 bases separated the two germline ends. This CDR3 has 14 residues. The CDR3 bases are TGTGCCAGCAGAGAGGCGACGCCGTCCCATGAGCAGTTCTTC. Its translation is CASREATPSHEQFF.

The chain has TRBV6-2 or TRBV6-3 and TRBJ1-1; no reliable D call. V was shortened by 11 bases and J by 0 bases, with 10 bases between the two germline ends. Looked up from germline, CDR1 is MNHEY and CDR2 is SVGEGT. CDR3 length: 12 residues. Here the CDR3 DNA reads TGTGCCGGACGGACCGTGAACACTGAAGCTTTCTTT. This gives the protein CAGRTVNTEAFF.

This clonotype was counted a few times. The gene calls are TRBV7-2 and TRBJ1-5, with TRBD1 matching 10 bases. The trim removed 5 bases at V and 7 bases at J, leaving 5 bases unmatched. The germline V gene encodes CDR1 SGHTA and CDR2 FQGNSA. The CDR3 loop spans 14 amino acids. CDR3 nucleotides: TGTGCCAGCAGCCCGGAGACAGGGGGCCAGCCCCAGCATTTT. Amino acid sequence: CASSPETGGQPQHF.

This clonotype showed up just a few times. The V and J genes are TRBV5-1 and TRBJ2-4; the match to TRBD2 covers 7 bases. J gave up 3 bases and V 1 base, and 1 base lay outside the gene matches. The CDR3 is 14 amino acids. In germline, CDR1 is SGHRS, CDR2 YFSETQ. The CDR3 is CASSLSGDKNIQYF. DNA of the CDR3: TGCGCCAGCAGCTTGAGCGGGGACAAAAACATTCAGTACTTC.

The sample holds many counts of this clonotype. The rearrangement uses TRBV27 and TRBJ2-5, with TRBD1 identical over 7 bases. J lost 5 bases, V lost 8 bases, and 11 bases had no gene match. Germline V gives CDR1 MNHEY, CDR2 SMNVEV (reference sequence). The CDR3 extends over 14 amino acids. The CDR3 loop is CASGARGIFETQYF. The CDR3 region has the DNA TGTGCCAGCGGGGCCAGGGGGATCTTTGAGACCCAGTACTTC.

The CDR3 sequence is CASSEGVAPMNTEAFF. The CDR3 DNA reads TGTGCCAGCAGTGAAGGGGTGGCCCCCATGAACACTGAAGCTTTCTTT. The rearrangement links TRBV2 to TRBJ1-1; no clear D gene. This CDR3 region has 16 residues. V dropped 1 base and J dropped 0 bases, with 12 bases sitting between them. CDR1 is SNHLY, CDR2 FYNNEI, per germline.

This clonotype appeared once. The chain joins TRBV29-1 to TRBJ2-5, with 10 positions matching TRBD2. The trim removed 4 bases at V and 1 base at J, leaving 6 bases unmatched. The germline gives CDR1 SQVTM, CDR2 ANQGSEA. This CDR3 is built from 15 residues. DNA for the CDR3: TGCAGCGTTGCCGGCCTAGCGGGGGTCCAAGAGACCCAGTACTTC. This codes for CSVAGLAGVQETQYF. Variable domain in full (rest from reference TRBV29-1 and TRBJ2-5): SAVISQKPSRDICQRGTSLTIQCQVDSQVTMMFWYRQQPGQSLTLIATANQGSEATYESGFVIDKFPISRPNLTFSTLTVSNMSPEDSSIYLCSVAGLAGVQETQYFGPGTRLLVL.

This chain uses TRBV10-3 with TRBJ1-2; D remains unclear. The V gene's germline CDR1 is ENHRY and CDR2 SYGVKD. V was pared by 2 bases and J by 4 bases, with 8 bases between. The CDR3 is 13 residues long. The CDR3 nucleotides read TGTGCCATCAGTGAGGACGGAGCCTATGGCTACACCTTC. It yields the protein CAISEDGAYGYTF.

About this clonotype: The junction and the germline gene differ at one end; a read error may be behind it. The chain is built from TRBV6-1 and TRBJ1-5, with D possibly being TRBD1 (5 bases). The CDR3 spans 14 residues. From germline, CDR1 is MNHNS and CDR2 SASEGT. The CDR3 sequence is CASSELQGNQPRHF. The CDR3 nucleotides read TGTGCCAGCAGTGAACTCCAGGGTAATCAGCCCCGGCATTTT.

The sample holds a few counts of this clonotype. The rearrangement uses TRBV11-2 and TRBJ2-1, with no clear D. This CDR3 comprises 18 residues. V dropped 0 bases and J dropped 3 bases, with 18 bases sitting between them. Germline CDR1 and CDR2: SGHAT and FQNNGV. CDR3 region: CASSLDRVATTLYNEQFF. CDR3 sequence (DNA): TGTGCCAGCAGCTTAGATCGGGTGGCGACCACTCTCTACAATGAGCAGTTCTTC.